The 19 T cell receptor beta chains below come from one sample, sequenced in a study of cytotoxic CD8 clonotypes in ibrutinib-treated CLL. Profiled with immunoSEQ multiplex PCR; TCRdb holds only in-frame clones, not every one. The sample lists 160,000 or so clones, approximately 80% seen once, with 4.6% in the top ten. Here the sequenced sample was PBMCs, taken after 24 months of ibrutinib treatment. Receptor source: a human donor with chronic lymphocytic leukemia.

This clone appeared once. The V call is TRBV13, the J call TRBJ2-2; tentatively, D is TRBD2 (7 bases). V was shortened by 4 bases and J by 6 bases, with 18 bases between the two germline ends. Germline lookup yields CDR1 PRHDT and CDR2 FYEKMQ (reference sequence). This CDR3 is 16 amino acids long. CDR3 protein: CASSWVHGGPPGELFF. The CDR3 bases are TGTGCCAGCAGCTGGGTCCACGGGGGGCCCCCCGGGGAGCTGTTTTTT.

The J gene is TRBJ2-3, the V gene TRBV7-9; 7 bases are shared with TRBD2. Trimming cost V 2 bases and J 6 bases; bases outside gene matches: 2. The CDR3 contains 13 residues. Germline CDR1 SEHNR, CDR2 FQNEAQ (reference sequence). For the CDR3, the DNA is TGTGCCAGCAGCTTATTAGCGGGTGATACGCAGTATTTT. Translation: CASSLLAGDTQYF. The full variable domain, in which reference TRBV7-9 and TRBJ2-3 provide the parts outside the CDR3, is DTGVSQNPRHKITKRGQNVTFRCDPISEHNRLYWYRQTLGQGPEFLTYFQNEAQLEKSRLLSDRFSAERPKGSFSTLEIQRTEQGDSAMYLCASSLLAGDTQYFGPGTRLTVL.

V is TRBV27 and J is TRBJ1-5; 7 bases align to TRBD1. The CDR3 runs 17 residues. V lost 6 bases and J lost 4; bases outside the gene matches: 15. CDR1 is MNHEY and CDR2 is SMNVEV in the germline V gene (reference sequence). The CDR3 protein is CASSNLQGTVINQPQHF. As DNA, the CDR3 is TGTGCCAGCAGCAACCTGCAGGGGACAGTAATTAATCAGCCCCAGCATTTT.

The chain carries TRBV7-9 and TRBJ1-5; unclear D gene. The CDR3 has 13 amino acids. Deletions cut 3 bases from V and 1 base from J, with 4 bases between. Germline V CDR1 and CDR2: SEHNR, FQNEAQ (reference sequence). The CDR3 reads CASSFESNQPQHF. The CDR3, as DNA: TGTGCCAGCAGCTTTGAAAGCAATCAGCCCCAGCATTTT. The variable domain in full, with the rest retrieved from reference TRBV7-9 and TRBJ1-5, is DTGVSQNPRHKITKRGQNVTFRCDPISEHNRLYWYRQTLGQGPEFLTYFQNEAQLEKSRLLSDRFSAERPKGSFSTLEIQRTEQGDSAMYLCASSFESNQPQHFGDGTRLSIL.

V gene TRBV18 combines with J gene TRBJ1-1, with TRBD1 matching 9 bases. The J segment lost 4 bases and the V segment lost 4 bases, leaving 19 bases of the junction unmatched. The CDR3 spans 19 residues. Germline-derived CDR1 and CDR2 are KGHSH and LQKENI. CDR3 region: CASSLIFPGQGPEGTEAFF. CDR3 nucleotides: TGTGCCAGCTCACTAATTTTTCCGGGACAGGGCCCCGAGGGCACTGAAGCTTTCTTT.

The rearrangement joins TRBV6-5 to TRBJ1-4; D not resolved. Germline V gene sequence: CDR1 MNHEY, CDR2 SVGAGI. V shed 5 bases and J shed 8 bases, with 6 bases lying between them. The CDR3 length is 11 residues. The CDR3 DNA follows: TGTGCCAGCAGTACCCTAGAAAAACTGTTTTTT. It yields the protein CASSTLEKLFF.

The chain carries TRBV19 and TRBJ2-1, with 7 bases fitting TRBD2. CDR3 length equals 14 residues. With 5 bases clipped from V and 1 base from J, the junction kept 2 bases outside the gene matches. Germline loops: CDR1 LNHDA, CDR2 SQIVND (reference sequence). CDR3 loop: CASSPSGSYNEQFF. CDR3 bases: TGTGCCAGTAGTCCTAGCGGTTCCTACAATGAGCAGTTCTTC.

This clone was counted a few times. V usage is TRBV4-3 and J usage is TRBJ1-5; 7 nucleotides line up with TRBD1. CDR1 is LGHNA and CDR2 is YSLEER in the germline V gene. The length of the CDR3 is 18 residues. J was trimmed by 1 base and V by 2 bases; bases with no gene match: 11. The chain's CDR3 is CASSQTRIGTASNQPQHF. CDR3 bases: TGCGCCAGCAGCCAAACTCGAATCGGGACAGCCAGCAATCAGCCCCAGCATTTT.

The chain carries TRBV11-2 and TRBJ2-1, with D unresolved. Deletions cut 4 bases from V and 5 bases from J, with 15 bases between. The CDR3 consists of 15 residues. Germline V CDR1 and CDR2: SGHAT, FQNNGV. The CDR3, as DNA: TGTGCCAGCAGCTCGGTCAGCGATTCGAACAATGAGCAGTTCTTC. Translated: CASSSVSDSNNEQFF.

This chain links TRBV15 with TRBJ1-5; D may be TRBD1 (6 bases). Trimming shortened V by 5 bases and J by 6 bases, and 17 bases separated the two germline ends. Germline V gene sequence: CDR1 LNHNV, CDR2 YYDKDF (reference sequence). The CDR3 consists of 15 residues. For the CDR3, the DNA is TGTGCCACCAGCTGGGGAGCAGGGGAAGGTCAGCCCCAGCATTTT. It encodes CATSWGAGEGQPQHF.

V usage is TRBV27 and J usage is TRBJ2-5; 9 nucleotides align to TRBD2. The DNA end is more similar to TRBJ2-7, so the J call may be wrong. Germline CDR1 MNHEY, CDR2 SMNVEV (reference sequence). The CDR3 contains 15 residues. The CDR3 DNA is TGTGCCAGCAGGCTCGGCTTGGGACTAGCCAACGAGCAGTACTTC. Translating it yields CASRLGLGLANEQYF.

The genes are TRBV5-1 and TRBJ1-4; D uncertain. This CDR3 contains 16 residues. The V gene lost 1 base and the J gene lost 0 bases, with 10 bases spanning the gap. Germline V gives CDR1 SGHRS, CDR2 YFSETQ. The CDR3 spells CASSLQPEATNEKLFF. The CDR3 coding sequence is TGCGCCAGCAGCTTGCAGCCTGAGGCAACTAATGAAAAACTGTTTTTT.

This rearrangement joins TRBV2 to TRBJ2-1; D is unclear. This CDR3 is 12 amino acids long. The germline V gene encodes CDR1 SNHLY and CDR2 FYNNEI. V lost 2 bases and J 9 bases, leaving 8 bases between the germline ends. CDR3 residues: CASSEWSVEQFF. The CDR3 DNA reads TGTGCCAGCAGTGAATGGAGCGTTGAGCAGTTCTTC.

The rearrangement links TRBV28 to TRBJ2-7; 7 positions agree with TRBD2. The V and J ends lost 4 bases and 4 bases, in that order; junction bases with no gene match: 10. Germline-derived CDR1 and CDR2 are MDHEN and SYDVKM. The CDR3 has 15 residues. The DNA of the CDR3 is TGTGCCAGCAGTTCCCCGAGACTAGCTCTATACGAGCAGTACTTC. Translating gives CASSSPRLALYEQYF. Using reference TRBV28 and TRBJ2-7 for the parts outside the CDR3, the full variable domain is DVKVTQSSRYLVKRTGEKVFLECVQDMDHENMFWYRQDPGLGLRLIYFSYDVKMKEKGDIPEGYSVSREKKERFSLILESASTNQTSMYLCASSSPRLALYEQYFGPGTRLTVT.

A few counts support this clone. This rearrangement joins TRBV7-9 to TRBJ1-2; D is undetermined. The germline gives CDR1 SEHNR, CDR2 FQNEAQ (reference sequence). The length of the CDR3 is 14 residues. Deletions cut 5 bases from V and 3 bases from J, with 13 bases between. This chain's CDR3 is CASSPQAAYYGYTF. CDR3 coding DNA: TGTGCCAGCAGCCCCCAGGCTGCCTACTATGGCTACACCTTC.

The chain couples TRBV7-2 to TRBJ2-1, with a weak D call TRBD2 (6 bases). The V end was cut by 6 bases, the J end by 2 bases, with 11 bases between. Germline V lookup: CDR1 SGHTA, CDR2 FQGNSA. This CDR3 has 14 amino acids. The CDR3 DNA follows: TGTGCCAGCAGATGGACTAAAACCTACAATGAGCAGTTCTTC. This codes for CASRWTKTYNEQFF.

The V and J genes are TRBV30 and TRBJ2-1; D is possibly TRBD1 (6 bases). V lost 1 base and J 0 bases, leaving 28 bases between the germline ends. CDR1 is GTSNPN, CDR2 SVGIG, per germline (reference sequence). The length of the CDR3 is 21 residues. The CDR3 here is CAWSEWPKSQGRPHSYNEQFF. The CDR3 DNA is TGTGCCTGGAGTGAATGGCCCAAATCACAGGGCCGGCCGCACTCCTACAATGAGCAGTTCTTC.

The genes are TRBV28 and TRBJ1-2; D is undetermined. The CDR3 consists of 13 residues. Germline assignment: CDR1 MDHEN and CDR2 SYDVKM. V was trimmed by 6 bases and J by 6 bases, leaving 14 bases between them. The CDR3 sequence is CASSMTLKNGYTF. Written as DNA, the CDR3 is TGTGCCAGCAGCATGACCCTGAAGAATGGCTACACCTTC.

This clone was seen only a few times. The chain couples TRBV7-3 to TRBJ1-1; no definite D call. V lost 2 bases and J lost 6, with 13 bases in between. The germline V gene encodes CDR1 SGHTA and CDR2 FQGTGA. The CDR3 sequence is 14 residues long. This chain's CDR3 is CASSLFSGHAEAFF. The CDR3 DNA reads as TGTGCCAGCAGCTTATTCTCCGGTCACGCTGAAGCTTTCTTT.